This T cell receptor (beta chain) was identified during a study of blood T cells in healthy people across ages. Notes on the study in general: Roughly linear declines in TCR beta diversity per million T cells occurred with age.

Together with a sample-barcoded 5' primer, a J-beta primer mix was included in a second PCR lasting about 6 to 11 cycles. TCRdb itself ran the 5' RACE reads through MiXCR, one entry per CDR3 protein. The table shows almost 800,000 distinct CDR3 sequences, with roughly 60% occurring only once. A word on this clonotype: Its antigen is not known.

This CDR3 comprises 16 residues. V was shortened by 6 bases and J by 3 bases, with 21 bases between the two germline ends. Looked up from germline, CDR1 is DFQATT and CDR2 is SNEGSKA (reference sequence). The sequence was collected from a man aged 25-45 years in good health. The chain employs TRBV20-1 and TRBJ1-5, with D possibly being TRBD1 (6 bases). The sequenced sample consisted of blood. The CDR3 reads CSASGQETGANQPQHF. The CDR3 DNA is TGCAGTGCCTCTGGGCAGGAGACGGGGGCCAATCAGCCCCAGCATTTT.